This TCR beta chain was recovered during a study of early stage breast cancer tumors. Germline V gene sequence: CDR1 SGHNT, CDR2 YYREEE (reference sequence). With 4 bases clipped from V and 0 bases from J, the junction kept 4 bases outside the gene matches. The CDR3 covers 15 residues. Of note for this clone: The sample carries other DNA sequences with the same CDR3.

Generated by immunoSEQ multiplex PCR, the TCRdb table keeps only in-frame clones and is missing some. The sample consists of about 14,000 clones, around three quarters of them appearing once. The sequence was collected from a person aged 45-60 years with breast cancer. The rearrangement links TRBV5-4 to TRBJ2-1, with 7 bases lining up with TRBD1. Sequencing was carried out using normal breast tissue next to the tumor. CDR3: CASSRRDSSYNEQFF. Here the CDR3 DNA reads TGTGCCAGCAGCCGCCGGGACAGCTCCTACAATGAGCAGTTCTTC.